This T cell receptor beta chain is drawn from a study of human T cells and chemical hapten exposure. TCRdb reprocessed the RACE reads with MiXCR, giving one entry per CDR3 protein. The profile shows tens of thousands of distinct CDR3 sequences, 8% to 10% of them singletons. Time point noted: pre-sensitization, week 0. As to treatment: therapeutic diphenylcyclopropenone sensitization with weekly scalp DPC. Study-wide findings and caveats: There were significantly more large CDR3 similarity clusters among expanded TCRs than among controls. The study found that DPC sensitization did not change TCRs above 1 in 1000 frequency. Since the donors had alopecia, their immune response may not be the same as that of healthy people.

Only a few counts were recorded for this clonotype. Its antigen is currently unknown. The CDR3 has 14 residues. V lost 1 base, J lost 6 bases, and 5 bases stayed unmatched. CDR1 is SQVTM, CDR2 ANQGSEA, per germline. The clonotype was recovered from a woman aged 40-49 years with alopecia areata. Some clones in this sample may be carry-over from other donors' samples. This sequence joins TRBV29-1 and TRBJ2-1; 8 nucleotides agree with TRBD2. Material: whole blood, obtained in connection with sensitization to the hapten diphenylcyclopropenone (DPC). The CDR3: CSVEVGLAPNEQFF. The CDR3 DNA follows: TGCAGCGTTGAAGTCGGACTAGCCCCCAATGAGCAGTTCTTC.